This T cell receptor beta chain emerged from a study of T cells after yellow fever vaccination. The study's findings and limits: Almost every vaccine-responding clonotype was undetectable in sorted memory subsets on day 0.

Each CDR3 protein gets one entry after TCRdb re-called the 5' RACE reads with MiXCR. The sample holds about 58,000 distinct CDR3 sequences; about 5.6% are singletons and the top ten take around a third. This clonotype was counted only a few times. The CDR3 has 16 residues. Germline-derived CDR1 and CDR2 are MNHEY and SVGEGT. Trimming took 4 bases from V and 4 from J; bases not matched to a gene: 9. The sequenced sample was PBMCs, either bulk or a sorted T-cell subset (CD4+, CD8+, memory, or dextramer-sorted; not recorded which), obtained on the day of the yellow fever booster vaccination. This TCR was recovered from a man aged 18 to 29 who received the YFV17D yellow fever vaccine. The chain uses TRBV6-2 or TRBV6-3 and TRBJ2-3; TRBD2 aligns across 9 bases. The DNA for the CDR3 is TGTGCCAGCAGTTCCCGATCTAGCGGGGCTCCAGATACGCAGTATTTT. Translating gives CASSSRSSGAPDTQYF.